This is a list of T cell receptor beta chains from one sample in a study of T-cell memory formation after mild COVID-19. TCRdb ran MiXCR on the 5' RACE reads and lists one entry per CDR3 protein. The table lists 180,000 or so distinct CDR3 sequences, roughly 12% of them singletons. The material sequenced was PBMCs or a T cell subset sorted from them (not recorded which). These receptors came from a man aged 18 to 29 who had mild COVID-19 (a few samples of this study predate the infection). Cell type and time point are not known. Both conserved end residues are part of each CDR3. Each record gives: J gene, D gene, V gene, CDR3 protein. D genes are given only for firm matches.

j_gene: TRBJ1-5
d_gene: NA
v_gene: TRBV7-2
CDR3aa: CASSVAAGPNQPQHF

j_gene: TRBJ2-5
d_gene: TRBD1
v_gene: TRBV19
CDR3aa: CASRTTGGAETQYF

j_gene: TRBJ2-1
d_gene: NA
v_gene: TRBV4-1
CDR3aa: CASSQVLARSYNEQFF

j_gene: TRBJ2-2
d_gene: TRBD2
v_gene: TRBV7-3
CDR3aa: CASSPAGEAGELFF

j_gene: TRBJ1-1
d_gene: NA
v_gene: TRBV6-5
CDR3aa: CASSWGERGEAFF

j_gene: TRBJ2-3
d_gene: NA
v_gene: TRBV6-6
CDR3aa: CASSSKPGSGTQYF

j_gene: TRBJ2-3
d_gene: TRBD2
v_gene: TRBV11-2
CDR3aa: CASSLELAGGTDTQYF

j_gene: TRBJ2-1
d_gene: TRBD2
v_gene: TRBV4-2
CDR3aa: CASSQGGGTTYNEQFF

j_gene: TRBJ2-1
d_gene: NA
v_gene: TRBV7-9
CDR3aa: CASSLIAANEQFF

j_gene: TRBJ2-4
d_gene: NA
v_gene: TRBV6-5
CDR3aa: CASSYSGDKNIQYF

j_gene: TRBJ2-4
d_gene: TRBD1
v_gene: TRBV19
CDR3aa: CASSIQTGGQYF

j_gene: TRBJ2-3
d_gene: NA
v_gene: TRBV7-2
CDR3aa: CASSFRGAADTQYF

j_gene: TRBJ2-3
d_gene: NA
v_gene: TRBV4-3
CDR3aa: CASSHDTNTDTQYF

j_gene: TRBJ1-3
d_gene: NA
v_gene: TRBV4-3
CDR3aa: CASSQEFGVISGNTIYF

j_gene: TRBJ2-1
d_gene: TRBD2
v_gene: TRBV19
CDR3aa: CASSYSGHNEQFF

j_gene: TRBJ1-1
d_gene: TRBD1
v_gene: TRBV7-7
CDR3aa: CASSVDRGTEAFF

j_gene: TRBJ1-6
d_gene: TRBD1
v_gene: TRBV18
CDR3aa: CASSPPESTGAIIRLHF

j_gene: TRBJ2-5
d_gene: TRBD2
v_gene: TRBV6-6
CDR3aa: CASSPPPGLALETQYF

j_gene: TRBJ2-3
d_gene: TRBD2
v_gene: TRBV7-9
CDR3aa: CASSPSPTSADTQYF

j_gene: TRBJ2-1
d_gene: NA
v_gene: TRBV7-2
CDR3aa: CASTRPGANEQFF

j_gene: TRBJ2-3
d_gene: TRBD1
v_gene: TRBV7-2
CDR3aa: CASSQYVDRVADTQYF

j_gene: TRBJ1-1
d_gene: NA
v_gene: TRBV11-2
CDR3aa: CASSFRDVVAFF

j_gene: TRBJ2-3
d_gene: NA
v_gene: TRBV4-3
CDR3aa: CASSPSPPRAISTDTQYF

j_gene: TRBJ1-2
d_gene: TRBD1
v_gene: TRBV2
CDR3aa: CASSPGTGNDGYTF

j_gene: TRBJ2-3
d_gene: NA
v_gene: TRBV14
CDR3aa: CASSLKGDATQYF

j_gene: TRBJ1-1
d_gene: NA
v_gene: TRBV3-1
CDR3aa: CASSRGAGDTEAFF

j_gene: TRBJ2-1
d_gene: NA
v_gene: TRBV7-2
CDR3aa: CASSSRGGNEQFF

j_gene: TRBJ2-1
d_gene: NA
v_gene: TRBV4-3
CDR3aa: CASSQDRSSNEQFF

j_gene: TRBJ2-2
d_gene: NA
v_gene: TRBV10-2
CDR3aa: CASRMRGGLGELFF

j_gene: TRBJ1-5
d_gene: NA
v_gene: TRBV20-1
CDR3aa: CSARDIYQPQHF

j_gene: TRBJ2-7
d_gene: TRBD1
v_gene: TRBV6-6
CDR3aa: CASSRRGTGVYEQYF

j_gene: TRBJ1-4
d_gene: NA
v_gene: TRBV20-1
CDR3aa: CSARPPGMAANEKLFF

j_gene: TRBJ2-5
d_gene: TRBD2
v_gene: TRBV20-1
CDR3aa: CSARDSAGGLETQYF

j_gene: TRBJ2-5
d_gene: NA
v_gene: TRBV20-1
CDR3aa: CSSPRGLETQYF

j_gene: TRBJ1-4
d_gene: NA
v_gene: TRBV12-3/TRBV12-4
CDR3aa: CASSTFPTEKLFF

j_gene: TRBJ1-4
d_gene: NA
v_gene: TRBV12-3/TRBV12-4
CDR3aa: CASSGRRRFGEKLFF

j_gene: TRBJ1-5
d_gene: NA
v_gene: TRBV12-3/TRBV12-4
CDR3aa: CASTQDGNQPQHF

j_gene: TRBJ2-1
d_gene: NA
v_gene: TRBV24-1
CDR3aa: CATSGDKDEQFF

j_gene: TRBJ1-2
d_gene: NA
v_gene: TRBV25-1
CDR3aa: CASSESGYYGYTF

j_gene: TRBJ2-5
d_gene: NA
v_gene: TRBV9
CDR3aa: CASTRGVGETQYF

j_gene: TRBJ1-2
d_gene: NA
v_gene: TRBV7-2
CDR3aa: CASSPDGANYGYTF

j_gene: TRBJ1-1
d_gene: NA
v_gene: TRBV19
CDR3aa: CASSMRHVNTEAFF

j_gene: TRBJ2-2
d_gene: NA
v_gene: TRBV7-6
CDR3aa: CASSSPGEGGELFF

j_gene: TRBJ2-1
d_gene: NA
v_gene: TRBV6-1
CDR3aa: CASRAWNEQFF

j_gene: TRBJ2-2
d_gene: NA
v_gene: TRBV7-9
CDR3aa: CASSLFGLRGSGELFF

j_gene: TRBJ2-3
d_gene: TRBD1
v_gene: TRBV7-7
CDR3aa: CASSPTGFTDTQYF

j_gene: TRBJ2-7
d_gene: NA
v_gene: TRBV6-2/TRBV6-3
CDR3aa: CASSYPTEGRSSYEQYF

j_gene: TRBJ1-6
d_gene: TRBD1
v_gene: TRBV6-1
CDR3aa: CASSEGGTGQPLHF

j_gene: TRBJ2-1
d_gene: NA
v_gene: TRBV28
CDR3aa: CASSTPGREQFF

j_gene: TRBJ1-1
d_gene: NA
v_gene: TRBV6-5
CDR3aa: CASRRPRNTEAFF

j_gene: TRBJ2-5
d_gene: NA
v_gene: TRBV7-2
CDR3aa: CASSFSSLETQYF